A single sample gave rise to the 26 T cell receptor beta chains below, sequenced in a study of T cell responses to AZD1222 COVID-19 vaccine. Assay used: immunoSEQ multiplex PCR; TCRdb lists only in-frame clones, some missing. The data hold approximately 120,000 clones, with approximately 90% observed a single time. Sequencing used peripheral blood, obtained on day 0 of AZD1222 vaccination. These receptors originate from an adult in good health.

J is TRBJ2-7 and V is TRBV7-6, with D perhaps being TRBD1 or TRBD2 (5 bases each). V was cut by 3 bases and J by 4 bases, with 13 bases left in between. CDR1 and CDR2 from the germline V gene are SGHVS and FNYEAQ. The CDR3 loop spans 14 amino acids. The CDR3 DNA is TGTGCCAGCAGCTTGGCCGGGGCTGGATACGAGCAGTACTTC. Protein: CASSLAGAGYEQYF.

CDR3 bases: TGTGCCAGCAGCCCCGATCCGACCGGGGAGCTGTTTTTT. It yields the protein CASSPDPTGELFF. This chain uses TRBV7-2 with TRBJ2-2; no clear D. Germline CDR1 is SGHTA and CDR2 is FQGNSA. V lost 5 bases, J lost 5 bases, and 9 bases lay in between. The CDR3 runs 13 residues.

This chain joins TRBV27 and TRBJ2-1; D gene unclear. Trimming removed 4 bases from V and 5 bases from J, with 12 bases in between. This CDR3 comprises 14 residues. The germline CDR1 and CDR2 sequences are MNHEY and SMNVEV (reference sequence). The DNA for the CDR3 is TGTGCCAGCAGTTCCCTCGGCGCCCACAATGAGCAGTTCTTC. Residues: CASSSLGAHNEQFF.

This chain uses TRBV25-1 with TRBJ1-6; D is perhaps TRBD1 (5 bases). V was cut by 4 bases and J by 5 bases, with 9 bases left in between. The CDR3 is 14 residues long. CDR1 and CDR2 from the germline V gene are MGHDK and SYGVNS. This CDR3 is CASSGQGNNSPLHF. The DNA of the CDR3 is TGTGCCAGCAGTGGCCAGGGTAATAATTCACCCCTCCACTTT.

CDR3 sequence reads: CASSAPGQGSNEQFF. The CDR3, as DNA: TGTGCCAGCTCAGCCCCCGGACAGGGGAGTAATGAGCAGTTCTTC. The gene calls are TRBV18 and TRBJ2-1; 9 nucleotides line up with TRBD1. Germline CDR1 KGHSH, CDR2 LQKENI. V dropped 5 bases and J dropped 7; count of bases not matched to a gene: 9. The CDR3 runs 15 residues.

The V gene is TRBV19, the J gene TRBJ1-5, with TRBD1 as a possible D gene (5 bases). The CDR3 is 13 amino acids. Trimming took off 7 bases at V and 6 bases at J, with 13 bases between the two ends. From germline, CDR1 is LNHDA and CDR2 SQIVND (reference sequence). The CDR3 loop is CASIDSRGQPQHF. DNA for the CDR3: TGTGCCAGTATCGACAGTCGTGGTCAGCCCCAGCATTTT. The whole variable domain, filled in from reference TRBV19 and TRBJ1-5, reads DGGITQSPKYLFRKEGQNVTLSCEQNLNHDAMYWYRQDPGQGLRLIYYSQIVNDFQKGDIAEGYSVSREKKESFPLTVTSAQKNPTAFYLCASIDSRGQPQHFGDGTRLSIL.

This chain links TRBV15 with TRBJ1-2, with unresolved D. CDR1 and CDR2 (germline): LNHNV, YYDKDF (reference sequence). The CDR3 covers 15 residues. The V end lost 1 base, the J end lost 2 bases, and 11 bases lay between the germline ends. CDR3 sequence reads: CATSRGFTGNYGYTF. In DNA form, the CDR3 reads TGTGCCACCAGCAGAGGGTTCACGGGAAACTATGGCTACACCTTC.

The genes are TRBV7-9 and TRBJ1-2, with D maybe TRBD1 (5 bases). This CDR3 spans 17 amino acids. Germline loops: CDR1 SEHNR, CDR2 FQNEAQ (reference sequence). V gave up 2 bases and J gave up 5 bases, with 21 bases separating them. The CDR3 sequence: CASSLRLAGPAFYGYTF. The CDR3 region has the DNA TGTGCCAGCAGCTTACGCCTGGCAGGGCCCGCTTTTTATGGCTACACCTTC.

The rearrangement links TRBV27 to TRBJ1-5; 7 positions agree with TRBD1. CDR3 length equals 14 residues. Germline V CDR1 and CDR2: MNHEY, SMNVEV (reference sequence). The junction had 6 bases not matched to a gene; V was cut back by 6 bases and J by 4 bases. CDR3 protein: CASRSGTVNQPQHF. CDR3 DNA: TGTGCCAGCAGATCCGGGACAGTAAATCAGCCCCAGCATTTT.

The rearrangement uses TRBV6-2 or TRBV6-3 and TRBJ2-5; 7 nucleotides agree with TRBD2. The CDR3 contains 13 residues. From germline, CDR1 is MNHEY and CDR2 SVGEGT. Unmatched junction bases numbered 4, after V lost 4 bases and J lost 5 bases. DNA of the CDR3: TGTGCCAGCAGTTCCTTCGGGGGGGAGACCCAGTACTTC. This codes for CASSSFGGETQYF.

This chain connects TRBV6-2 or TRBV6-3 to TRBJ2-7; a possible D gene is TRBD2 (5 bases). Germline assignment: CDR1 MNHEY and CDR2 SVGEGT. Trimming pared 2 bases from V and 0 bases from J, leaving 14 bases between. CDR3 size: 16 residues. The CDR3 region is CASSYPTEDYSYEQYF. CDR3 DNA: TGTGCCAGCAGTTACCCGACTGAAGACTACTCCTACGAGCAGTACTTC.

The count of this clone is one. The rearrangement uses TRBV10-3 and TRBJ2-2; 8 bases match TRBD1. The germline gives CDR1 ENHRY, CDR2 SYGVKD. The J segment lost 2 bases and the V segment lost 8 bases, leaving 4 bases of the junction unmatched. The CDR3 consists of 14 residues. For the CDR3, the DNA is TGTGCCATCGGCCCAGGGGGCAACACCGGGGAGCTGTTTTTT. It specifies CAIGPGGNTGELFF.

As concerns this clone: This sample includes further DNA sequences coding for the same CDR3. The chain uses TRBV27 and TRBJ1-6, with 7 bases fitting TRBD1. Germline V CDR1 and CDR2: MNHEY, SMNVEV (reference sequence). This CDR3 spans 15 amino acids. Trimming removed 5 bases from V and 4 bases from J; junction bases left unmatched: 5. The DNA of the CDR3 is TGTGCCAGCAGTACCCCAGGGGGATATAATTCACCCCTCCACTTT. It specifies CASSTPGGYNSPLHF.

The J gene is TRBJ2-7, the V gene TRBV6-5; D not resolved. The CDR3 runs 13 residues. Germline CDR1 and CDR2: MNHEY and SVGAGI. V lost 6 bases, J lost 2 bases, and 11 bases lay in between. The CDR3 spells CASSSTPTYEQYF. The CDR3 nucleotides read TGTGCCAGCAGCTCGACACCTACCTACGAGCAGTACTTC.

The chain combines TRBV15 with TRBJ1-2; D gene unclear. This CDR3 is built from 13 residues. CDR1 is LNHNV, CDR2 YYDKDF, per germline (reference sequence). V lost 0 bases and J lost 4, with 6 bases in between. The CDR3 DNA reads as TGTGCCACCAGCAGAGAGCAGAGCTATGGCTACACCTTC. This codes for CATSREQSYGYTF. The full variable domain, with the rest looked up from reference TRBV15 and TRBJ1-2, is DAMVIQNPRYQVTQFGKPVTLSCSQTLNHNVMYWYQQKSSQAPKLLFHYYDKDFNNEADTPDNFQSRRPNTSFCFLDIRSPGLGDTAMYLCATSREQSYGYTFGSGTRLTVV.

The genes are TRBV6-2 or TRBV6-3 and TRBJ2-5, with D hard to call. The CDR3 extends over 14 amino acids. V gave up 5 bases and J gave up 2 bases, with 12 bases separating them. Per germline, CDR1 MNHEY and CDR2 SVGEGT. The CDR3 loop is CASSGEWIQETQYF. CDR3 in DNA: TGTGCCAGCAGTGGGGAATGGATTCAAGAGACCCAGTACTTC.

The rearrangement links TRBV6-6 to TRBJ2-2; a weak D match, TRBD2 (5 bases). V lost 1 base, J lost 3 bases, and 12 bases lay in between. This CDR3 is built from 16 residues. CDR1 is MNHNY, CDR2 SVGAGI, per germline (reference sequence). The CDR3: CASSYWASRDTGELFF. For the CDR3, the DNA is TGTGCCAGCAGTTACTGGGCCTCGAGGGACACCGGGGAGCTGTTTTTT.

The chain carries TRBV7-2 and TRBJ1-5, with 7 bases fitting TRBD1. The CDR3 sequence is 15 residues long. V dropped 5 bases and J dropped 4; count of bases not matched to a gene: 8. Germline V gene sequence: CDR1 SGHTA, CDR2 FQGNSA. CDR3 loop: CASSLGRGLNQPQHF. The CDR3 DNA sequence: TGTGCCAGCAGCCTCGGGAGGGGGCTGAATCAGCCCCAGCATTTT.

J is TRBJ1-2 and V is TRBV24-1, with 12 bases lining up with TRBD1. The CDR3 sequence is 15 residues long. J gave up 7 bases and V 6 bases, and 8 bases lay outside the gene matches. Per the germline V gene, CDR1 is KGHDR and CDR2 is SFDVKD. The CDR3 bases are TGTGCCACCAGTTCTCCGGGACAGGGGGCGCCTGGCTACACCTTC. Residues: CATSSPGQGAPGYTF.

The chain couples TRBV9 to TRBJ1-1; 7 nucleotides match TRBD1. V trimming: 4 bases; J trimming: 4 bases; junction bases outside the gene matches: 7. The CDR3 contains 14 residues. Germline values: CDR1 SGDLS, CDR2 YYNGEE. Here the CDR3 DNA reads TGTGCCAGCAGCCAGACAGGGAGTCGCACTGAAGCTTTCTTT. Translation gives CASSQTGSRTEAFF.

This clone was seen just once. The chain is built from TRBV4-2 and TRBJ2-2; D uncertain. The V gene lost 4 bases and the J gene lost 5 bases, with 5 bases spanning the gap. The CDR3 sequence is 12 residues long. Germline CDR1 is LGHNA and CDR2 is YNFKEQ. The CDR3, as DNA: TGTGCCAGCAGCCCACTTACCGGGGAGCTGTTTTTT. Translated: CASSPLTGELFF.

The chain combines TRBV29-1 with TRBJ2-7; TRBD2 matches at 10 bases. The CDR3 spans 13 residues. V shed 7 bases, J shed 3 bases, and the junction held 6 bases outside the gene matches. Germline lookup yields CDR1 SQVTM and CDR2 ANQGSEA. The CDR3, as DNA: TGCAGCGCCCTTAGCGGGGGGAACTACGAGCAGTACTTC. Encoded protein: CSALSGGNYEQYF.

This clone showed up just a few times. The CDR3 protein is CASSYRQGKNTEAFF. The CDR3 coding sequence is TGTGCCAGCAGTTACCGACAGGGAAAGAACACTGAAGCTTTCTTT. This chain connects TRBV6-5 to TRBJ1-1; the match to TRBD1 covers 7 bases. This CDR3 is 15 amino acids long. Germline CDR1 is MNHEY and CDR2 is SVGAGI. The J segment lost 1 base and the V segment lost 2 bases, leaving 4 bases of the junction unmatched.

The V and J genes are TRBV2 and TRBJ1-1, with D unclear. The CDR3 runs 15 residues. Trimming took 6 bases from V and 0 from J, leaving 14 bases between them. The V gene's germline CDR1 is SNHLY and CDR2 FYNNEI. This chain's CDR3 is CASSPPTAMNTEAFF. CDR3 in DNA: TGTGCCAGCAGCCCCCCGACGGCAATGAACACTGAAGCTTTCTTT.

This clone appeared a few times. The gene calls are TRBV6-2 or TRBV6-3 and TRBJ1-4, with TRBD1 as a possible D gene (5 bases). The V end lost 3 bases, the J end lost 4 bases, and 12 bases lay between the germline ends. This CDR3 has 15 residues. CDR1 is MNHEY, CDR2 SVGEGT, per germline. The CDR3 sequence is CASSYRQLHNEKLFF. The CDR3, as DNA: TGTGCCAGCAGTTATCGACAGCTCCATAATGAAAAACTGTTTTTT.

The chain couples TRBV19 to TRBJ1-1, with D possibly TRBD1 on 6 matching bases. The CDR3 is made up of 14 amino acids. The germline V gene has CDR1 LNHDA and CDR2 SQIVND (reference sequence). Deletions cut 3 bases from V and 2 bases from J, with 10 bases between. The CDR3: CASSIRGANTEAFF. The CDR3 nucleotides are TGTGCCAGTAGTATTAGGGGGGCTAACACTGAAGCTTTCTTT.